A single sample gave rise to the 2 T cell receptor beta chains below, sequenced in a study of Graves' ophthalmopathy and Graves' hyperthyroidism. The TCR beta CDR3 regions underwent amplification from RNA transcripts. The workflow started with a first-round RT-PCR run with HTBI primers and then moved on to a second-round multiplex PCR. TCRdb recomputed calls from the multiplex PCR reads with MiXCR, one row per CDR3 protein. The sample has 650,000 to 900,000 distinct CDR3 sequences, around 40% seen once. The material sequenced was peripheral blood. These receptors were obtained from an adult man with Graves' ophthalmopathy.

The chain joins TRBV29-1 to TRBJ2-3; D is unresolved. Germline V CDR1 and CDR2: SQVTM, ANQGSEA. Trimming stripped 7 bases from V and 0 bases from J, with 8 bases between. The CDR3 totals 12 residues. The CDR3 DNA reads TGCAGCGACAGCCCTAGCACAGATACGCAGTATTTT. It encodes CSDSPSTDTQYF.

This rearrangement joins TRBV20-1 to TRBJ1-2, with 7 bases that match TRBD1. CDR3 size: 14 residues. The trim removed 3 bases at V and 1 base at J, leaving 5 bases unmatched. Germline V CDR1 and CDR2: DFQATT, SNEGSKA (reference sequence). CDR3 DNA: TGCAGTGCTAGTCCGGGACAGAGTAACTATGGCTACACCTTC. This translates into CSASPGQSNYGYTF.